This T cell receptor (beta chain) appears in the sequencing data of a study of blood T cell repertoires in COVID-19. Study-wide background: T cells, B-cell-depleted T cells, or PBMCs provided the cDNA or gDNA that served as material.

In the original workflow: Nucleated cell counts were estimated from reference gene primer amplification. Measured with immunoSEQ multiplex PCR; TCRdb has only the in-frame clones, and not every one. The V and J calls and clone size are taken from that table; D and trimming were inferred from the DNA. Seen here are about 210,000 clones, roughly 81% observed once, and the top ten hold approximately 8.1%. The germline CDR1 and CDR2 sequences are MGHRA and YSYEKL. The germline V and J ends were trimmed by 3 bases and 4 bases, with 13 bases remaining between them. The CDR3 length is 15 residues. This TCR was sampled from a woman in her 50s with active or convalescent COVID-19. Sequenced: peripheral blood. This chain joins TRBV4-1 and TRBJ1-3; D gene uncertain. CDR3 region: CASSQSLAGGNTIYF. CDR3 in DNA: TGCGCCAGCAGCCAGTCCTTGGCAGGAGGAAACACCATATATTTT.